This T cell receptor (beta chain) is from a study of cytomegalovirus exposure and HLA in healthy donors. Study-level results: Apart from CMV serostatus, no immune exposure information was available. The authors listed some 150 TCR beta chains as cytomegalovirus-associated.

For this clone: Its antigen is not known.

The V end lost 1 base, the J end lost 2 bases, and 9 bases lay between the germline ends. CDR1 and CDR2 from the germline V gene are MNHEY and SMNVEV (reference sequence). The CDR3 runs to 15 residues. PCR was performed using 60 Vbeta and 13 Jbeta primers. Sequenced by immunoSEQ multiplex PCR; TCRdb stores in-frame clones only, minus some. The sample has roughly 180,000 clones; 65% to 85% are singletons. The material sequenced was PBMCs. This TCR came from a woman in her 30s in good health and CMV-seropositive. The chain is built from TRBV27 and TRBJ1-5, with D possibly TRBD1 on 6 matching bases. The CDR3 is CASSLFSGGNQPQHF. CDR3 bases: TGTGCCAGCAGTTTATTTTCAGGGGGCAATCAGCCCCAGCATTTT.